Sequencing of this TCR beta chain was carried out in a study of cytomegalovirus exposure and HLA in healthy donors. Only in-frame clones appear in the TCRdb table, and some are missing; sequencing was by immunoSEQ multiplex PCR. This table has about 56,000 clones, roughly 87% appearing once. This clone showed up just once. Its antigen is unidentified. Study-wide results and caveats: Subsequent analysis of the 120 or so validation repertoires found a tendency for first-cohort TCR clusters to co-occur.

The sample taken for sequencing was PBMCs. This receptor was identified in a woman between 18 and 29 years old in good health and CMV-seronegative.

The CDR3 coding sequence is TGTGCCAGCAGCGGGACAGGGGGCCTTAACTATGGCTACACCTTC. This codes for CASSGTGGLNYGYTF. This chain links TRBV2 with TRBJ1-2; TRBD1 matches 12 bases. The CDR3 runs to 15 residues. V shed 6 bases, J shed 1 base, and the junction held 3 bases outside the gene matches. Germline V CDR1 and CDR2: SNHLY, FYNNEI.